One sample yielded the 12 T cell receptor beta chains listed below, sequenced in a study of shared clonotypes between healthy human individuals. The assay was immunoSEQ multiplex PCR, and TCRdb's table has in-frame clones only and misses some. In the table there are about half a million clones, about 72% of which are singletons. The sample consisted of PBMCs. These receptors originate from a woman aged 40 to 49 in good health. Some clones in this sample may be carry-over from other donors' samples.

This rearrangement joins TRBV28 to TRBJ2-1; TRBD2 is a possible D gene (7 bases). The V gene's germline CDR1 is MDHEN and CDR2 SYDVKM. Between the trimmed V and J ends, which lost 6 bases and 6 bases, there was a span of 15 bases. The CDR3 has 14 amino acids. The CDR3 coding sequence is TGTGCCAGCAGCACAGGGACTACACCCAATGAGCAGTTCTTC. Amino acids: CASSTGTTPNEQFF.

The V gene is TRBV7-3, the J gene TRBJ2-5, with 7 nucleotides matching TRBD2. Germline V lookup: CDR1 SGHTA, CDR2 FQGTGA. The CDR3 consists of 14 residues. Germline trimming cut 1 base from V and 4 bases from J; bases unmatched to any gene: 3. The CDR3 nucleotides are TGTGCCAGCAGCTTAATGGGCGGGGGAGAGACCCAGTACTTC. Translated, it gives CASSLMGGGETQYF.

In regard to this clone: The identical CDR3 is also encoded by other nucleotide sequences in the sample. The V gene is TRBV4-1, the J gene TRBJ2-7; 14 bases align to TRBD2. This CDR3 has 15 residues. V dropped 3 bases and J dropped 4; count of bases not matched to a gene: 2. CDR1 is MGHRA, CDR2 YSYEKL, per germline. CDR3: CASSQGLAGAYEQYF. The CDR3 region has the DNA TGCGCCAGCAGCCAGGGACTAGCGGGAGCTTACGAGCAGTACTTC.

This chain's CDR3 is CASSPPNSNQPQHF. The DNA for the CDR3 is TGTGCCAGTAGTCCTCCAAATAGCAATCAGCCCCAGCATTTT. The rearrangement uses TRBV19 and TRBJ1-5; D unclear. Germline assignment: CDR1 LNHDA and CDR2 SQIVND (reference sequence). The V gene lost 5 bases and the J gene lost 0 bases, with 8 bases spanning the gap. The length of the CDR3 is 14 residues.

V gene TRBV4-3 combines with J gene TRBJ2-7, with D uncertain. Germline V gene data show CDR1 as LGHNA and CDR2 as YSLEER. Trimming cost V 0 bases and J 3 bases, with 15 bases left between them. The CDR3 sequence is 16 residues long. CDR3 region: CASSQDWVVRIYEQYF. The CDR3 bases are TGCGCCAGCAGCCAAGACTGGGTAGTGCGTATCTACGAGCAGTACTTC.

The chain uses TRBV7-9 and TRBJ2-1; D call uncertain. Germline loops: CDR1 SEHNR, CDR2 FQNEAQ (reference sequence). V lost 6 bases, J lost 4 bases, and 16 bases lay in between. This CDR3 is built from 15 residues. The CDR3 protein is CASRPSTRSYNEQFF. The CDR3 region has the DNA TGTGCCAGCAGACCGTCTACAAGATCTTACAATGAGCAGTTCTTC.

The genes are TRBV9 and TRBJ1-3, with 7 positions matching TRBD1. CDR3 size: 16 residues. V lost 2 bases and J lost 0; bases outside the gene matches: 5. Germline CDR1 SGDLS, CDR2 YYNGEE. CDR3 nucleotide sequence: TGTGCCAGCAGCGTTCAACAGGGGAGCTCTGGAAACACCATATATTTT. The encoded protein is CASSVQQGSSGNTIYF.

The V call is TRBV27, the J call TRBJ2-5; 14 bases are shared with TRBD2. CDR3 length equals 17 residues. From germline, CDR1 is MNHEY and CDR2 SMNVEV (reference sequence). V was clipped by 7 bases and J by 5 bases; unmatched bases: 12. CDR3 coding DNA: TGTGCCAGCACCTCCTCCGGGACTAGCGGGAGTATCGAGACCCAGTACTTC. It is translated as CASTSSGTSGSIETQYF.

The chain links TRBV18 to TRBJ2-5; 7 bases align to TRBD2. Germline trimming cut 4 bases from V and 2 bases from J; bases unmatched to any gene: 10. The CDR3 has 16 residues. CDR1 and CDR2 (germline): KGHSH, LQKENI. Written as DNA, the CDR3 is TGTGCCAGCTCACAGAATAGCGGGCAAGGACAAGAGACCCAGTACTTC. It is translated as CASSQNSGQGQETQYF.

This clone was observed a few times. The CDR3 DNA is TGTGCCAGCAGCCCCCGGGACAGGGGCTATGGCTACACCTTC. This encodes CASSPRDRGYGYTF. V usage is TRBV27 and J usage is TRBJ1-2; 10 positions agree with TRBD1. Germline CDR1 is MNHEY and CDR2 is SMNVEV (reference sequence). V shed 6 bases, J shed 4 bases, and the junction held 5 bases outside the gene matches. The CDR3 extends over 14 amino acids.

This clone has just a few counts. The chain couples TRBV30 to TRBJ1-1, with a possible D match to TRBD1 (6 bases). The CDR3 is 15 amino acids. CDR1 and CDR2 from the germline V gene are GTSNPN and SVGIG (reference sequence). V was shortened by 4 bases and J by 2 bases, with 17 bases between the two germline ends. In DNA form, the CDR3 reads TGTGCCTGGATGGTCGGACAGTCTTCAAACACTGAAGCTTTCTTT. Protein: CAWMVGQSSNTEAFF.

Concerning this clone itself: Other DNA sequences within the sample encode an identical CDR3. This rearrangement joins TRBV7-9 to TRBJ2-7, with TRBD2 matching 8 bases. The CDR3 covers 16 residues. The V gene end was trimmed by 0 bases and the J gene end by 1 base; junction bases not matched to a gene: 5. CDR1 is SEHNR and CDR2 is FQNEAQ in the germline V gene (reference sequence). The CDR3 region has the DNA TGTGCCAGCAGCTTAGCCTTAGCGGGAAGTTCCTACGAGCAGTACTTC. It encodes CASSLALAGSSYEQYF.